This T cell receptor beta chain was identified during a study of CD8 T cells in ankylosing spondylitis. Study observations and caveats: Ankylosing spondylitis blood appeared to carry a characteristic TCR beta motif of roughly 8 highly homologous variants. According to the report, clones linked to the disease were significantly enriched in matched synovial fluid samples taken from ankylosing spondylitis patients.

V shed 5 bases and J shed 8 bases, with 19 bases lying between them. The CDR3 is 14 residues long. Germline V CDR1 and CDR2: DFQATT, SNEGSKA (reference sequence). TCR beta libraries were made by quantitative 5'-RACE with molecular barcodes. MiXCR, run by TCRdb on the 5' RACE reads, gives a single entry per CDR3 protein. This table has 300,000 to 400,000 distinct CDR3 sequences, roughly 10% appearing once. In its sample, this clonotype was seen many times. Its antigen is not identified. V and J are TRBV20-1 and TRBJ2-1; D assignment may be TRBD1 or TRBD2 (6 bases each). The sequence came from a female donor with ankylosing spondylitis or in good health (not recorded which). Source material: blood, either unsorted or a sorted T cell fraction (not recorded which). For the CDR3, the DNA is TGCAGTGCTTTAGCGGCGAGTGGGGGCGATGAGCAGTTCTTC. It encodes CSALAASGGDEQFF.